These 20 T cell receptor delta chains came from one sample sequenced in a study of gamma delta lymphoproliferative disorders and STAT genes. Sequencing used genomic DNA taken from PBMCs of patients and controls. TCRdb re-called the multiplex PCR reads via CATT. This table holds about 2,300 delta-chain clones, about 1.5% found once. What was sequenced was blood. The receptors shown here come from a human donor in good health.

This clone was found many times. TCRdb's protein for this DNA is that of a much larger clone and differs from the translation at residue 6, likely a read error; the protein shown is the DNA translation. Distinct nucleotide sequences in the sample also encode this CDR3. This sequence joins TRDV1 and TRDJ1, with TRDD3 matching 13 bases. Trimming removed 2 bases from V and 0 bases from J; junction bases left unmatched: 27. The germline V gene has CDR1 TSWWSYY and CDR2 QGS. The CDR3 contains 25 residues. The CDR3 coding sequence is TGTGCTCTTGGGGAATCGTTACTAACCCGTACTGGGGGATACGCGAAGAAGCTCTACACCGATAAACTCATCTTT. It translates to CALGESLLTRTGGYAKKLYTDKLIF.

On this clone: The TCRdb record carries a much larger clone's protein, which differs from this DNA's translation at residue 7; a read error is the likely cause, and the protein listed here is the DNA translation. The chain recombines TRDV2 with TRDJ1; 10 positions match TRDD3. Trimming at V came to 0 bases and at J to 9 bases, leaving 12 bases not matched to a gene. Germline V lookup: CDR1 GEAIGNYY, CDR2 EKD. This CDR3 has 16 amino acids. DNA of the CDR3: TGTGCCTGTGACACCGTAGGTGGGGGGATACGCAGGGAACTCATCTTT. It specifies CACDTVGGGIRRELIF.

A note on this clone: TCRdb's listed protein matches a much larger clone and diverges from this DNA's translation at residue 15, likely through a read error; the protein shown comes from the DNA. In DNA, the CDR3 is TGTGCTCTTGGGGACCAACTTTCCTACACGAGGGGCTGGGGGACATTCGGGTACACCGATAAACTCATCTTT. Encoded protein: CALGDQLSYTRGWGTFGYTDKLIF. The chain links TRDV1 to TRDJ1, with D perhaps matching TRDD3 (8 bases). Trimming left V 3 bases short and J 0 bases short, with 38 bases between. The germline CDR1 and CDR2 sequences are TSWWSYY and QGS. The CDR3 totals 24 residues.

The table lists this clone with a few counts. This likely came from a read error, as a far larger clone is one base away. Different DNA sequences within this sample yield the same CDR3. J is TRDJ1 and V is TRDV2, with 13 positions matching TRDD3. CDR1 and CDR2 (germline): GEAIGNYY, EKD. Trimming cost V 1 base and J 5 bases; bases outside gene matches: 12. This CDR3 is 18 amino acids long. The CDR3 loop reads CACDTVITGGYESDKLIF. CDR3 nucleotide sequence: TGTGCCTGTGACACTGTAATCACTGGGGGATACGAGAGTGATAAACTCATCTTT.

This clone was seen only a few times. A far larger clone is one nucleotide away, so this likely arose from a read error. Additional DNA sequences in this sample encode the identical CDR3. The V gene is TRDV2, the J gene TRDJ1, with D unclear. V shed 0 bases and J shed 3 bases, with 28 bases lying between them. The CDR3 contains 20 residues. Germline V gene sequence: CDR1 GEAIGNYY, CDR2 EKD. The CDR3 sequence is CACDTVGPGTSQDGSDKLIF. The DNA of the CDR3 is TGTGCCTGTGACACCGTAGGACCGGGTACGTCTCAAGATGGTTCCGATAAACTCATCTTT.

There are a few counts of this clone. TCRdb's listed protein matches a much larger clone and diverges from this DNA's translation at residue 19, likely through a read error; the protein shown comes from the DNA. This sequence joins TRDV1 and TRDJ1, with TRDD3 matching over 7 bases. Germline values: CDR1 TSWWSYY, CDR2 QGS. The CDR3 has 20 amino acids. The CDR3 spells CALGEWGVGRGGPYTDKLTF. As DNA, the CDR3 is TGTGCTCTTGGGGAATGGGGCGTCGGACGTGGGGGACCGTACACCGATAAACTCACCTTT.

A note on this clone: TCRdb's protein for this DNA is that of a much larger clone and differs from the translation at residue 9, likely a read error; the protein shown is the DNA translation. The chain has TRDV2 and TRDJ1, with TRDD3 matching 12 bases. Germline CDR1 reads GEAIGNYY; CDR2 reads EKD. The CDR3 is 16 residues long. With 2 bases clipped from V and 0 bases from J, the junction kept 3 bases outside the gene matches. The CDR3 here is CACDNLGDTNTDKLIF. As DNA, the CDR3 is TGTGCCTGTGACAACCTGGGGGATACGAACACCGATAAACTCATCTTT.

This clone was picked up a small number of times. A far larger clone is one base from this, pointing to a likely read error. Additional DNA sequences in this sample encode the identical CDR3. The chain recombines TRDV3 with TRDJ1; TRDD3 matches at 11 bases. From germline, CDR1 is TVYSNPD and CDR2 GDNSRS (reference sequence). The CDR3 is made up of 17 amino acids. DNA of the CDR3: TGTGCCTTCAACCCCTCCTCCGACTGGGGGATAGGCGATAAACTTATCTTT. Its translation: CAFNPSSDWGIGDKLIF.

Points on this clone: The TCRdb protein, from a much larger clone, departs from this DNA's translation at residue 14, likely by read error; the protein shown derives from the DNA. This CDR3 is CALGEGDLLPWGIESDKLIF. The CDR3 bases are TGTGCTCTTGGGGAAGGGGACCTACTCCCCTGGGGGATAGAATCCGATAAACTCATCTTT. The chain uses TRDV1 and TRDJ1; TRDD3 matches at 10 bases. V gave up 2 bases and J gave up 3 bases; unmatched junction bases: 18. CDR1 is TSWWSYY and CDR2 is QGS in the germline V gene. The CDR3 consists of 20 residues.

As to this clone: A read error is likely here: a far larger clone is one base away. This CDR3 is also generated by other DNA sequences in the sample. V and J are TRDV2 and TRDJ1, with TRDD3 matching over 11 bases. V shed 0 bases, J shed 2 bases, and the junction held 13 bases outside the gene matches. CDR1 is GEAIGNYY and CDR2 is EKD in the germline V gene. This CDR3 region has 19 residues. In DNA, the CDR3 is TGTGCCTGTGACACCGTTCATCTGGGGGATACTCAGTATACCGATAAACTCATCTTT. Residues: CACDTVHLGDTQYTDKLIF.

No V gene was called, though TRDJ1 was called as the J gene; whether TRDD3, the table's D call, matches the DNA was not checked. The CDR3 is 18 amino acids. CDR3 in DNA: TGTGCTCTTGGGCCCTTCCTTCCTACTGGGGGATACACCGATAAACTCATCTTT. This gives the protein CALGPFLPTGGYTDKLIF.

This clone was picked up a small number of times. The TCRdb record carries a much larger clone's protein, which differs from this DNA's translation at residue 7; a read error is the likely cause, and the protein listed here is the DNA translation. This sequence joins TRDV1 and TRDJ1, with 11 bases that match TRDD3. The CDR3 length is 24 residues. Germline-derived CDR1 and CDR2 are TSWWSYY and QGS. V lost 0 bases and J lost 0; bases outside the gene matches: 24. CDR3 loop: CALGELSFYALSGGYAVYTDKLIF. Written as DNA, the CDR3 is TGTGCTCTTGGGGAACTATCGTTCTACGCACTTAGTGGGGGATACGCAGTGTACACCGATAAACTCATCTTT.

Points on this clone: This is likely an artifact of a read error, given a far larger clone one base away. Other DNA sequences of this sample code for an identical CDR3. The V call is TRDV1, the J call TRDJ1, with TRDD3 matching over 11 bases. The V gene end was trimmed by 3 bases and the J gene end by 3 bases; junction bases not matched to a gene: 15. The CDR3 sequence is 19 residues long. Germline lookup yields CDR1 TSWWSYY and CDR2 QGS. CDR3 sequence reads: CALGELSNWGIRTSDKLIF. CDR3 DNA: TGTGCTCTTGGGGAGCTGAGCAACTGGGGGATAAGAACGTCCGATAAACTCATCTTT.

About this clone: The protein TCRdb lists belongs to a much larger clone and differs from this DNA's translation at residue 9, which points to a read error; the protein shown is made from the DNA. This sequence joins TRDV3 and TRDJ1, with 7 nucleotides matching TRDD3. Per the germline V gene, CDR1 is TVYSNPD and CDR2 is GDNSRS (reference sequence). The CDR3 consists of 19 residues. The J segment lost 11 bases and the V segment lost 2 bases, leaving 32 bases of the junction unmatched. CDR3 loop: CAFLPYGWRIRVSPFPLIF. The CDR3 coding sequence is TGTGCCTTTCTGCCCTACGGCTGGAGGATACGCGTATCCCCCTTTCCCCTCATCTTT.

A few counts support this clone. With only one base between it and a far larger clone, this is likely a read error. The same CDR3 is also encoded by other DNA sequences in this sample. The rearrangement uses TRDV3 and TRDJ1; 7 nucleotides match TRDD3. CDR3 length equals 17 residues. CDR1 is TVYSNPD, CDR2 GDNSRS, per germline (reference sequence). The CDR3, as DNA: TGTGCCTCTAACCCCCCCCATAAGTGGGGGACCGACGATAAACTCATTTTT. Amino acid sequence: CASNPPHKWGTDDKLIF.

The rearrangement uses TRDV2 and TRDJ1; 11 positions match TRDD3. The junction had 21 bases not matched to a gene; V was cut back by 7 bases and J by 0 bases. Germline lookup yields CDR1 GEAIGNYY and CDR2 EKD. The CDR3 has 20 amino acids. This CDR3 reads CACGSVGGYAKKLYTDKLIF. The CDR3 DNA reads TGTGCCTGCGGTAGCGTTGGGGGATACGCGAAGAAGCTCTACACCGATAAACTCATCTTT.

A word on this clone: A single base is all that separates this from a far larger clone, so a read error is likely. The gene calls are TRDV1 and TRDJ1, with 11 bases identical to TRDD3. Germline CDR1 and CDR2: TSWWSYY and QGS. The CDR3 totals 24 residues. Trimming took 0 bases from V and 0 from J; bases not matched to a gene: 24. The CDR3 loop reads CALGELLFYALSGGYAVHTDKLIF. DNA for the CDR3: TGTGCTCTTGGGGAACTATTGTTCTACGCACTTAGTGGGGGATACGCAGTGCACACCGATAAACTCATCTTT.

With respect to this clone: A far larger clone is just one base off, so this is likely a read error. Within the sample, other DNA sequences also encode this same CDR3. The chain uses TRDV2 and TRDJ3; 11 bases align to TRDD3. CDR1 is GEAIGNYY and CDR2 is EKD in the germline V gene. V lost 7 bases to trimming and J lost 0 bases; unmatched junction nucleotides: 10. The CDR3 spans 19 residues. CDR3 DNA: TGTGCCTGCGACTACTTGGGGGATACGACCTCCTGGGACACCCGACAGATGTTTTTC. Its translation is CACDYLGDTTSWDTRQMFF.

This clone was picked up a small number of times. TCRdb pairs this DNA with a much larger clone's protein that differs at residue 3, likely a read error; the protein shown was translated from the DNA. The chain combines TRDV2 with TRDJ1, with 13 bases matching TRDD3. The germline V gene has CDR1 GEAIGNYY and CDR2 EKD. The CDR3 spans 17 residues. The CDR3 nucleotides read TGTGCCTATGACACTCTACTGGGGGATACGGAAATTGGTAAACTCATCTTT. As protein: CAYDTLLGDTEIGKLIF.

Of note for this clone: TCRdb has a much larger clone's protein, which differs at residue 7 from the translation of this DNA, likely because of a read error; what is shown is the protein translated from the DNA. The chain has TRDV2 and TRDJ1, with no clear D. Trimming pared 0 bases from V and 3 bases from J, leaving 28 bases between. The germline CDR1 and CDR2 sequences are GEAIGNYY and EKD. This CDR3 is built from 20 residues. The CDR3: CACDTVRPGTSQDGSDKLIF. The CDR3 coding sequence is TGTGCCTGTGACACCGTAAGACCGGGTACATCTCAAGATGGTTCCGATAAACTCATCTTT.